These T cell receptor beta chains were read from a single sample in a study of T cell responses to AZD1222 COVID-19 vaccine. Clones were read by immunoSEQ multiplex PCR, and TCRdb kept only the in-frame ones, dropping some. The sample carries 250,000 to 300,000 clones, about 94% recorded once. Sequenced here: peripheral blood, sampled 28 days after the second AZD1222 dose. The receptors derive from an adult who received the AZD1222 COVID-19 vaccine. Each CDR3 is given with its conserved first and last residue.

v_gene	j_gene	CDR3aa
TRBV10-2	TRBJ1-4	CATLGEKLFF
TRBV10-1	TRBJ2-5	CASDHPPETQYF
TRBV21-1	TRBJ1-1	CASSKHTGRVGAFF
TRBV6-5	TRBJ2-1	CASNSGSSYNEQFF
TRBV7-8	TRBJ1-1	CASSLRAQGFAEAFF
TRBV5-8	TRBJ2-1	CASTIGTRVFEQFF
TRBV7-9	TRBJ1-5	CASSPQGGFGEPQHF
TRBV29-1	TRBJ2-4	CSVESGPRRNF
TRBV7-9	TRBJ2-3	CASSFRNRADTQYF
TRBV7-9	TRBJ1-2	CASSRTGGGEGYTF
TRBV25-1	TRBJ1-3	CASSSAGTWTGNTIYF
TRBV12-3/TRBV12-4	TRBJ2-1	CASRAQTGGQFF
TRBV2	TRBJ1-1	CASSGNRDTEAFF
TRBV4-1	TRBJ1-1	CASSPRPGRLGVLRMNTEAFF
TRBV28	TRBJ2-5	CASNSRETQYF
TRBV2	TRBJ1-3	CASSVLSGNTIYF
TRBV19	TRBJ1-6	CASSMGNNSPLHF
TRBV29-1	TRBJ1-2	CSVEGTALNYGYTF
TRBV19	TRBJ2-7	CASSLTGVYEQYF
TRBV7-9	TRBJ1-1	CASSLSAGGTEAFF
TRBV28	TRBJ1-1	CASWRVEAEAFF
TRBV2	TRBJ1-4	CASSEGQPEKLFF
TRBV19	TRBJ2-1	CASALAGLYNEQFF
TRBV2	TRBJ1-1	CASIKSGPRSEAFF
TRBV6-5	TRBJ2-4	CASRAELAKNIQYF
TRBV6-5	TRBJ2-1	CASSSGDSSYNEQFF
TRBV18	TRBJ2-2	CASSRGTATNTGELFF
TRBV16	TRBJ1-1	CASSQRQGGGEAFF
TRBV6-5	TRBJ1-2	CATTQGNYGYTF